The clone carrying this T cell receptor (beta chain) came up a few times. Template switching (which added a universal primer site) was used, and cDNA carried unique molecular identifiers. TCRdb reprocessed the 5' RACE reads with MiXCR, giving one entry per CDR3 protein. The table lists roughly 700,000 distinct CDR3 sequences, around 8.3% of them singletons. V trimming: 0 bases; J trimming: 2 bases; junction bases outside the gene matches: 6. The CDR3 loop spans 17 amino acids. Germline loops: CDR1 SGHRS, CDR2 YFSETQ. This entry comes from a study of identical twins. This sample was also put to use in a study of yellow fever vaccine responses in identical twins.

Sequenced sample: PBMCs. This TCR was recovered from a woman between 18 and 30 years old in good health. J is TRBJ2-3 and V is TRBV5-1; 10 bases are shared with TRBD1. CDR3 sequence (DNA): TGCGCCAGCAGCTTGGGGACAGGGGGGACCGTCACAGATACGCAGTATTTT. Translating gives CASSLGTGGTVTDTQYF.